This TCR beta chain appears in the sequencing data of a study of blood T cells in healthy people across ages. This CDR3 region has 20 residues. At least 6 micrograms of total RNA were extracted per sample. Using a J-beta primer mix together with a sample-barcoded 5' primer, a second PCR was run for roughly 6 to 12 cycles. In TCRdb, the 5' RACE reads were re-called with MiXCR into one record per CDR3 protein. The sample holds roughly 800,000 distinct CDR3 sequences, around 25% seen once. These data also featured in a second study, about T cells of mothers and their children.

The source is a boy aged 10-17 years in good health. The sample taken for sequencing was blood. V usage is TRBV21-1 and J usage is TRBJ2-5; no DNA check was done on the table's D call, TRBD2. The J call is uncertain, as TRBJ2-1 better fits the DNA end. TRBV21-1 is deemed a pseudogene. As DNA, the CDR3 is TGTGCCAGCAGCAAAGCTGGGGTAGCGGGGGGTCTCAAGTTATACAATGAGCAGTTCTTC. It yields the protein CASSKAGVAGGLKLYNEQFF.